The rows below give T cell receptor beta chains drawn from one sample of a study of OX40 agonist ivuxolimab in advanced cancers. The table came from immunoSEQ multiplex PCR; TCRdb's copy has only in-frame clones and leaves some out. Here the sample spans tens of thousands of clones, roughly nine tenths being singletons. The sample here was CD4+ or CD8+ T cells sorted from blood, taken in a trial of the OX40 agonist ivuxolimab. The receptors here all came from an adult with an advanced solid tumor such as melanoma, head and neck, liver or kidney cancer. Each CDR3 is given with its conserved first and last residue. D genes are given only for firm matches. Clone size is given for some rows only: seen once, a few or many times, or a class if the clone is expanded.

>TRBV12-5|NA|TRBD2|TRBJ2-7
TGTGCTAGTGCCACGTGGGGGGGGAACTACGAGCAGTACTTC
CASATWGGNYEQYF
>TRBV10-2|NA|TRBD1|TRBJ1-3
TGCGCCAGCAGCGCCTCGGCAGTGGACAGGGTCCACGGAAACACCATATATTTT
CASSASAVDRVHGNTIYF
>TRBV29-1|few|NA|TRBJ2-7
TGCAGCGTTGGAGAAGGGTACTTC
CSVGEGYF
>TRBV27|NA|TRBD1|TRBJ2-1
TGTGCCAGCAGTTTATCCCCAGGGGGCGTCGGCAATGAGCAGTTCTTC
CASSLSPGGVGNEQFF
>TRBV9|NA|NA|TRBJ2-3
TGTGCCAGCAGCGTAGGAATGCATACTAGCACAGATACGCAGTATTTT
CASSVGMHTSTDTQYF
>TRBV18|NA|NA|TRBJ1-1
TGTGCCAGCTCCCCCCCGGGAGGGCTCATGAACACTGAAGCTTTCTTT
CASSPPGGLMNTEAFF
>TRBV2|NA|TRBD1|TRBJ2-1
TGTGCCAGCAGTGGTGACAGGGGGGGCTCCTACAATGAGCAGTTCTTC
CASSGDRGGSYNEQFF
>TRBV9|NA|TRBD1|TRBJ1-2
TGTGCCAGCAGCCCCTCCGGGACAGGGGACTATGGCTACACCTTC
CASSPSGTGDYGYTF
>TRBV7-9|NA|NA|TRBJ2-5
TGTGCCAGCAGCTTAGGTGTCCAGACCCAGTACTTC
CASSLGVQTQYF
>TRBV4-1|NA|TRBD2|TRBJ2-5
TGCGCCAGCAGCCACCCACCGTCACTAGCGGGGGCGGGAAAAGAGACCCAGTACTTC
CASSHPPSLAGAGKETQYF
>TRBV29-1|NA|NA|TRBJ2-3
TGCAGCGTTGGAGCGCTTGGCACAGATACGCAGTATTTT
CSVGALGTDTQYF
>TRBV27|NA|TRBD1|TRBJ2-7
TGTGCCAGCAGTTTAATGGGACAGGGGAGCTACGAGCAGTACTTC
CASSLMGQGSYEQYF
>TRBV19|NA|TRBD1|TRBJ2-3
TGTGCCAGCACTCCGACAGGGGACCACCGGGCAGATACGCAGTATTTT
CASTPTGDHRADTQYF
>TRBV19|few|NA|TRBJ1-5
TGTGCCAGTAACACAGGGTCTCAGCCCCAGCATTTT
CASNTGSQPQHF
>TRBV25-1|NA|NA|TRBJ2-5
TGTGCCAGACAGGGAGACAGTCGAGAGACCCAGTACTTC
CARQGDSRETQYF
>TRBV5-1|NA|NA|TRBJ2-5
TGCGCCAGCAGACCCTCACCCCAGGAGACCCAGTACTTC
CASRPSPQETQYF
>TRBV7-2|once|TRBD1|TRBJ1-5
TGTGCCAGCAGCTTAGTCCAGGGGGCTATTCAGCCCCAGCATTTT
CASSLVQGAIQPQHF
>TRBV10-1|few|TRBD1|TRBJ2-7
TGCGCCAGCAGCTCCTTCCCGGGACAGGGGGCCTACGAGCAGTACTTC
CASSSFPGQGAYEQYF
>TRBV1|once|NA|TRBJ1-1
TGCACCAGCAGCCAGGGAACCGGGACAGGGGAATTAAACACTGAAGCTTTCTTT
CTSSQGTGTGELNTEAFF
>TRBV6-5|NA|NA|TRBJ2-1
TGTGCCAGCAGTTACTCGAGTCTGCATGAGCAGTTCTTC
CASSYSSLHEQFF
>TRBV11-2|few|NA|TRBJ2-3
TGTGCCAGCAGCTTACACGGGGGGCAAACTACGCAGTATTTT
CASSLHGGQTTQYF
>TRBV9|NA|NA|TRBJ1-2
TGTGCCAGCAGCGTAGCTCAGGCATCTAGGGGCTACACCTTC
CASSVAQASRGYTF
>TRBV28|NA|NA|TRBJ1-6
TGTGCCAGCAGTCCTTCCCCTGGTCGTCTGAACAATTCACCCCTCCACTTT
CASSPSPGRLNNSPLHF
>TRBV5-1|NA|TRBD2|TRBJ2-7
TGCGCCAGCAGCTTACAACTAGCGGGAGTCTACGAGCAGTACTTC
CASSLQLAGVYEQYF
>TRBV5-4|NA|TRBD2|TRBJ2-3
TGTGCCAGCAGCCCCAGACTAGCGGGGACATCAGATACGCAGTATTTT
CASSPRLAGTSDTQYF
>TRBV6-5|NA|NA|TRBJ2-7
TGTGCCAGCAGCCCGGGCGGGATCTACGAGCAGTACTTC
CASSPGGIYEQYF
>TRBV29-1|NA|NA|TRBJ2-2
TGCAGCGTTTCGAGGACAGCGAACACCGGGGAGCTGTTTTTT
CSVSRTANTGELFF
>TRBV6-6|NA|NA|TRBJ2-1
TGTGCCAGCGCCCGGGGAGGAGCGGACAATGAGCAGTTCTTC
CASARGGADNEQFF
>TRBV19|NA|TRBD2|TRBJ2-1
TGTGCCAGTAGATCAGCGGGGGCCGGGGGGGACAATGAGCAGTTCTTC
CASRSAGAGGDNEQFF
>TRBV2|NA|NA|TRBJ2-3
TGTGCCAGCAGTGAACAGCTGAGCACAGATACGCAGTATTTT
CASSEQLSTDTQYF
>TRBV7-9|NA|NA|TRBJ2-7
TGTGCCAGCAGCTTAGGCGGGATGGTCTCCTACGAGCAGTACTTC
CASSLGGMVSYEQYF
>TRBV28|NA|TRBD2|TRBJ2-1
TGTGCCAGCAGTTTGTACGTCGCTAGCGGGGGCTTGAGCGATGAGCAGTTCTTC
CASSLYVASGGLSDEQFF
>TRBV11-3|NA|NA|TRBJ2-2
TGTGCCAGCACCCTCTCGCCCAGGACCGGGGAGCTGTTTTTT
CASTLSPRTGELFF
>TRBV5-6|few|NA|TRBJ1-6
TGTGCCAGCAGCTTAGGCCGCCATTATAATTCACCCCTCCACTTT
CASSLGRHYNSPLHF
>TRBV7-9|NA|NA|TRBJ1-3
TGTGCCAGCAGCCCCGGACATGCTAACTCTGGAAACACCATATATTTT
CASSPGHANSGNTIYF
>TRBV11-2|NA|NA|TRBJ2-7
TGTGCCAGCAGCCCCGTGGCGGGGGCCCTCGAGCAGTACTTC
CASSPVAGALEQYF
>TRBV6-6|NA|TRBD2|TRBJ2-1
TGTGCCAGCAGTCCCCGGACTAGCGGGAGGAATGAGCAGTTCTTC
CASSPRTSGRNEQFF
>TRBV5-5|NA|NA|TRBJ2-7
TGTGCCAGCAGTTCGGGGCCTAGCGCCTACGAGCAGTACTTC
CASSSGPSAYEQYF
>TRBV28|NA|NA|TRBJ2-5
TGTGCCAGCAGTTTAGAGGGACGAGAGACCCAGTACTTC
CASSLEGRETQYF
>TRBV18|few|NA|TRBJ1-3
TGTGCCAGCTCACCACCCAGTAGAAAGAACTCTGGAAACACCATATATTTT
CASSPPSRKNSGNTIYF
>TRBV19|NA|TRBD1|TRBJ2-7
TGTGCCAGTAGTTTGACAGGGTCCTACGAGCAGTACTTC
CASSLTGSYEQYF
>TRBV6-1|NA|NA|TRBJ2-7
TGTGCCAGCAGTGTGACTAGTGCGGCGCTCGAGCAGTACTTC
CASSVTSAALEQYF
>TRBV6-5|NA|NA|TRBJ1-2
TGTGCCAGCAGGCCGTCGGCAGGTGGCTACACCTTC
CASRPSAGGYTF
>TRBV6-5|NA|TRBD1|TRBJ2-5
TGTGCCAGCAGGTCGGGACAGCAAGAGACCCAGTACTTC
CASRSGQQETQYF
>TRBV14|NA|NA|TRBJ2-3
TGTGCCAGCAGCCAAGATCAGGAAACAGATACGCAGTATTTT
CASSQDQETDTQYF
>TRBV5-1|NA|NA|TRBJ2-6
TGCGCCAGCAGCTCGGGACCAGGGACTGGGGCCAACGTCCTGACTTTC
CASSSGPGTGANVLTF
>TRBV30|NA|TRBD2|TRBJ2-1
TGTGCCTGGAGTGTAGGGACTAGCGGGGGGGCGAGGAATGAGCAGTTCTTC
CAWSVGTSGGARNEQFF
>TRBV6-1|NA|TRBD1|TRBJ2-7
TGTGCCAGCAGTGATGCCGGGACAGGGCCCTACGAGCAGTACTTC
CASSDAGTGPYEQYF
>TRBV9|NA|TRBD1|TRBJ1-4
TGTGCCAGCAGCTTGCAGGGGGTTGGTGAAAAACTGTTTTTT
CASSLQGVGEKLFF